What follows are 26 T cell receptor beta chains derived from one specimen sequenced in a study of control samples from healthy donors and cancer patients. Generated by immunoSEQ multiplex PCR, the TCRdb table keeps only in-frame clones and is missing some. In the table there are 150,000 to 180,000 clones, roughly 94% of which are singletons. The sample was blood. The receptors shown here come from a man aged 40-50 years in good health.

A single count supports this clone. The gene calls are TRBV12-3 or TRBV12-4 and TRBJ2-3; D ambiguous. Trimming cost V 6 bases and J 2 bases, with 3 bases left between them. CDR3 length equals 11 residues. The CDR3 loop is CASSNTDTQYF. The CDR3, as DNA: TGTGCCAGCAGCAACACAGATACGCAGTATTTT.

As to this clone: Other nucleotide sequences in the sample specify the same CDR3. The V and J genes are TRBV2 and TRBJ1-2; 10 bases agree with TRBD1. CDR1 is SNHLY and CDR2 is FYNNEI in the germline V gene. Losses at the gene ends were 9 bases for V and 3 bases for J; bases not matched to a gene: 13. This CDR3 region has 16 residues. This chain's CDR3 is CASSQGGQGIDYGYTF. CDR3 in DNA: TGTGCCAGTAGTCAAGGGGGACAGGGGATCGACTATGGCTACACCTTC.

The chain has TRBV7-3 and TRBJ1-2; tentatively, D is TRBD1 (6 bases). From germline, CDR1 is SGHTA and CDR2 FQGTGA. V was pared by 3 bases and J by 5 bases, with 13 bases between. The CDR3 spans 14 residues. For the CDR3, the DNA is TGTGCCAGCAGCTTGATTCACACAGGGTATGGCTACACCTTC. Translation gives CASSLIHTGYGYTF.

The chain carries TRBV9 and TRBJ2-3, with 10 bases aligning to TRBD2. CDR3 length: 17 amino acids. V was clipped by 0 bases and J by 2 bases; unmatched bases: 6. The germline CDR1 and CDR2 sequences are SGDLS and YYNGEE. The CDR3 DNA reads as TGTGCCAGCAGCGTAGACCAGCGGGGGGGCCACACAGATACGCAGTATTTT. Encoded protein: CASSVDQRGGHTDTQYF. Together with reference TRBV9 and TRBJ2-3, the CDR3 gives the full variable domain: DSGVTQTPKHLITATGQRVTLRCSPRSGDLSVYWYQQSLDQGLQFLIQYYNGEERAKGNILERFSAQQFPDLHSELNLSSLELGDSALYFCASSVDQRGGHTDTQYFGPGTRLTVL.

V and J are TRBV12-2 and TRBJ2-7; the listed D gene, TRBD2, was not tested against the DNA. TRBV12-2 constitutes a pseudogene. The CDR3 consists of 20 residues. The CDR3 nucleotides read TGTGCAAGTCGCTTCAGGTGGGCTAGCGGGGACCCTGAAAGTGTGGACGAGCAGTACTTC. Protein product: CASRFRWASGDPESVDEQYF.

The V and J genes are TRBV19 and TRBJ1-5; D gene unclear. The V end lost 8 bases, the J end lost 6 bases, and 17 bases lay between the germline ends. The germline V gene encodes CDR1 LNHDA and CDR2 SQIVND (reference sequence). The CDR3 is 14 amino acids. CDR3 region: CASGARGKGQPQHF. In DNA, the CDR3 is TGTGCCAGTGGAGCGCGAGGGAAGGGTCAGCCCCAGCATTTT.

This clone was found a few times. The chain has TRBV19 and TRBJ1-5; D not certain. Looked up from germline, CDR1 is LNHDA and CDR2 is SQIVND (reference sequence). Trimming removed 4 bases at V and 4 bases at J, with 8 bases between. This CDR3 contains 13 residues. CDR3 sequence (DNA): TGTGCCAGTAGTAGGGCACCAAATCAGCCCCAGCATTTT. It encodes CASSRAPNQPQHF.

The chain joins TRBV24-1 to TRBJ2-7, with D hard to call. Germline loops: CDR1 KGHDR, CDR2 SFDVKD. The CDR3 is 19 residues long. Between the trimmed V and J ends, which lost 3 bases and 2 bases, there was a span of 25 bases. This chain's CDR3 is CATSDRIWCGIPKTYEQYF. Written as DNA, the CDR3 is TGTGCCACCAGTGATCGGATCTGGTGTGGTATACCAAAGACCTACGAGCAGTACTTC.

The chain employs TRBV7-9 and TRBJ1-6; D unresolved. Germline V gives CDR1 SEHNR, CDR2 FQNEAQ (reference sequence). The V and J ends lost 3 bases and 9 bases respectively, with 15 bases between them. The CDR3 has 15 residues. CDR3 protein: CASSLVQAPSSPLHF. Here the CDR3 DNA reads TGTGCCAGCAGCTTGGTCCAGGCTCCTAGTTCACCCCTCCACTTT. The full variable domain, with the rest looked up from reference TRBV7-9 and TRBJ1-6, is DTGVSQNPRHKITKRGQNVTFRCDPISEHNRLYWYRQTLGQGPEFLTYFQNEAQLEKSRLLSDRFSAERPKGSFSTLEIQRTEQGDSAMYLCASSLVQAPSSPLHFGNGTRLTVT.

This chain links TRBV15 with TRBJ1-1; TRBD1 agrees at 7 bases. CDR1 is LNHNV, CDR2 YYDKDF, per germline (reference sequence). Trimming at V came to 3 bases and at J to 4 bases, leaving 8 bases not matched to a gene. CDR3 length: 15 amino acids. CDR3: CATSRATGVGTEAFF. CDR3 in DNA: TGTGCCACCAGCAGGGCAACAGGGGTCGGCACTGAAGCTTTCTTT.

The chain is built from TRBV4-1 and TRBJ2-2, with 14 positions matching TRBD2. Germline lookup yields CDR1 MGHRA and CDR2 YSYEKL. The CDR3 runs to 18 residues. V shed 4 bases, J shed 7 bases, and the junction held 11 bases outside the gene matches. CDR3 DNA sequence: TGCGCCAGCAGCCTAGAAGGCCGGACTAGCGGGGGGATCGGGGAGCTGTTTTTT. This encodes CASSLEGRTSGGIGELFF.

V is TRBV5-6 and J is TRBJ2-7, with TRBD1 matching 8 bases. The germline V gene has CDR1 SGHDT and CDR2 YYEEEE. The CDR3 is made up of 14 amino acids. V shed 2 bases and J 1 base; nucleotides not matched to a gene: 2. This CDR3 is CASSFGTGSYEQYF. The CDR3 coding sequence is TGTGCCAGCAGCTTCGGGACAGGATCCTACGAGCAGTACTTC.

The chain has TRBV10-1 and TRBJ2-1; no clear D gene. V gave up 6 bases and J gave up 3 bases, with 12 bases separating them. Germline values: CDR1 WNHNN, CDR2 SYGVQD (reference sequence). The CDR3 sequence is 14 residues long. The CDR3 DNA follows: TGCGCCAGCAGCCCTGGACGGTACTACAATGAGCAGTTCTTC. This gives the protein CASSPGRYYNEQFF.

This clone has a handful of counts. This rearrangement joins TRBV18 to TRBJ2-3; 7 positions match TRBD1. This CDR3 has 17 amino acids. V dropped 6 bases and J dropped 6; count of bases not matched to a gene: 18. Germline CDR1 reads KGHSH; CDR2 reads LQKENI. DNA for the CDR3: TGTGCCAGCTCCCAGGAAACAGGGGCCCGAAGGGTGGATACGCAGTATTTT. This translates into CASSQETGARRVDTQYF.

The chain has TRBV4-3 and TRBJ2-3, with 9 bases that match TRBD2. This CDR3 region has 15 residues. The trim removed 3 bases at V and 4 bases at J, leaving 5 bases unmatched. Germline values: CDR1 LGHNA, CDR2 YSLEER. The DNA of the CDR3 is TGCGCCAGCAGCCAGAGGCGGGGGGGTGCAGATACGCAGTATTTT. This sequence encodes CASSQRRGGADTQYF.

CDR3 loop: CASSSTLNTEAFF. In nucleotides, the CDR3 is TGTGCCAGCAGCTCGACCCTGAACACTGAAGCTTTCTTT. The genes are TRBV11-2 and TRBJ1-1; D not resolved. CDR1 and CDR2 from the germline V gene are SGHAT and FQNNGV. The CDR3 spans 13 residues. V was cut by 4 bases and J by 0 bases, with 6 bases left in between.

The chain combines TRBV4-1 with TRBJ2-3, with D possibly TRBD1 on 5 matching bases. The CDR3 consists of 16 residues. Germline CDR1 and CDR2: MGHRA and YSYEKL. Trimming took 0 bases from V and 3 from J, leaving 13 bases between them. In nucleotides, the CDR3 is TGCGCCAGCAGCCAAGATGAGGTCCAGGGTACAGATACGCAGTATTTT. It encodes CASSQDEVQGTDTQYF.

This chain joins TRBV27 and TRBJ2-7; 7 positions match TRBD1. The junction had 14 bases not matched to a gene; V was cut back by 6 bases and J by 12 bases. This CDR3 comprises 13 residues. The V gene's germline CDR1 is MNHEY and CDR2 SMNVEV (reference sequence). The CDR3 here is CASSRTGRPDSYF. The CDR3 nucleotides are TGTGCCAGCAGCCGGACAGGCCGTCCGGATTCGTACTTC.

The chain couples TRBV27 to TRBJ1-4; TRBD1 might be the D (5 bases). Trimming took 8 bases from V and 4 from J, leaving 14 bases between them. CDR3 size: 14 residues. Per the germline V gene, CDR1 is MNHEY and CDR2 is SMNVEV (reference sequence). The CDR3 DNA sequence: TGTGCCAGCTCCTCGACAGACTATAATGAAAAACTGTTTTTT. Translated: CASSSTDYNEKLFF.

V and J are TRBV15 and TRBJ2-7; D remains ambiguous. The ends were cut back, 0 bases at V and 5 bases at J, with 8 bases in the middle. The germline CDR1 and CDR2 sequences are LNHNV and YYDKDF (reference sequence). The CDR3 is 13 residues long. The CDR3 reads CATSREQRDEQYF. CDR3 nucleotides: TGTGCCACCAGCAGAGAACAGAGAGACGAGCAGTACTTC.

The genes are TRBV20-1 and TRBJ1-6, with a tentative D call TRBD1 (5 bases). The CDR3 is 15 amino acids. Looked up from germline, CDR1 is DFQATT and CDR2 is SNEGSKA (reference sequence). V was cut by 3 bases and J by 7 bases, with 16 bases left in between. CDR3 protein: CSASRSGTVNSPLHF. CDR3 DNA: TGCAGTGCTAGTCGGTCCGGGACGGTAAATTCACCCCTCCACTTT.

The V and J genes are TRBV6-5 and TRBJ1-1; weak D call: TRBD1 (5 bases). Germline V gives CDR1 MNHEY, CDR2 SVGAGI. CDR3 length: 13 residues. Trimming cost V 8 bases and J 0 bases, with 10 bases left between them. The CDR3 DNA reads TGTGCCAGCGGCAGGGTGATGAACACTGAAGCTTTCTTT. Translating gives CASGRVMNTEAFF.

J is TRBJ2-2 and V is TRBV24-1, with D possibly TRBD1 on 5 matching bases. This CDR3 has 16 residues. V lost 4 bases and J 4 bases, leaving 15 bases between the germline ends. Per the germline V gene, CDR1 is KGHDR and CDR2 is SFDVKD. CDR3 loop: CATSDPDSPFTGELFF. The CDR3 nucleotides are TGTGCCACCAGTGACCCAGACAGCCCCTTCACCGGGGAGCTGTTTTTT.

The genes are TRBV19 and TRBJ2-1, with 8 positions matching TRBD2. The germline V gene encodes CDR1 LNHDA and CDR2 SQIVND (reference sequence). V was pared by 6 bases and J by 6 bases, with 10 bases of the junction left unmatched. The CDR3 has 15 residues. CDR3 region: CASRNSGERFNEQFF. The CDR3 nucleotides read TGTGCCAGTAGAAATAGCGGGGAACGGTTCAATGAGCAGTTCTTC.

With regard to this clone: Additional DNA sequences in this sample encode the identical CDR3. The chain combines TRBV12-3 or TRBV12-4 with TRBJ2-3, with D unresolved. Trimming took off 3 bases at V and 3 bases at J, with 4 bases between the two ends. The CDR3 is 12 residues long. CDR3 DNA: TGTGCCAGCAGTTTTGGTACAGATACGCAGTATTTT. Its translation: CASSFGTDTQYF.

The chain carries TRBV5-1 and TRBJ1-1; D is possibly TRBD1 (5 bases). Germline CDR1 is SGHRS and CDR2 is YFSETQ. V lost 4 bases and J lost 0, with 10 bases in between. The CDR3 has 14 amino acids. As DNA, the CDR3 is TGCGCCAGCAGCGGGGGGTTGGTGAACACTGAAGCTTTCTTT. Protein: CASSGGLVNTEAFF.